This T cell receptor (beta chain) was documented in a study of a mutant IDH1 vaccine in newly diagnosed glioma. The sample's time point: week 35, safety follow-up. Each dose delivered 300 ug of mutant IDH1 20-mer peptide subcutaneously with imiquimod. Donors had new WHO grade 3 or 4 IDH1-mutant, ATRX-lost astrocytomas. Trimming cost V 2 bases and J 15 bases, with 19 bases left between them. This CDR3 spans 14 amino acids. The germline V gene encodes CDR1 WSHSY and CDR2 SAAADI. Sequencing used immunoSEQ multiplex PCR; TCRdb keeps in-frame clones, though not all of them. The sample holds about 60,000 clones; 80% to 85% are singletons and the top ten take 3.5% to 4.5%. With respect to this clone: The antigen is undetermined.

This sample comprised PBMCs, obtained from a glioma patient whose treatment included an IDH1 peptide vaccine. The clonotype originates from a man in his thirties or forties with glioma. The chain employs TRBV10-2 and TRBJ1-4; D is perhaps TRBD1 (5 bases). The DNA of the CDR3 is TGCGCCAGCAGTGAGCGCGTAGGGGTTTCGAGATTGTTTTTT. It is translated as CASSERVGVSRLFF.